This T cell receptor beta chain was identified during a study of shared clonotypes between healthy human individuals. Study-wide results and limits: Sharing across four donors was highest in naive CD4 (roughly 5%) and lowest in memory CD8 (0.4%). For sorted subsets, rarefaction showed incomplete sequencing despite large depth. Tissue TCR repertoires likely differ from these blood-only repertoires.

The table lists this clone with a count of one. Its antigen is as yet unknown. Assay used: immunoSEQ multiplex PCR; TCRdb lists only in-frame clones, some missing. Of fewer than 1.8 million clones in the sample, approximately 98.5% are singletons; the top ten hold approximately 0.4%. The ends lost 7 bases at V and 4 bases at J; junction bases unmatched: 5. The CDR3 is made up of 14 amino acids. The germline CDR1 and CDR2 sequences are SNHLY and FYNNEI. The sequence was collected from a man aged 25 to 40 in good health. The rearrangement joins TRBV2 to TRBJ2-2, with 8 bases identical to TRBD1. Sequenced input: naive CD4+ T cells sorted from blood. Specified subset: CD45RA+ positively selected. In nucleotides, the CDR3 is TGTGCCAGCACTTTGACAGGGGTCACCGGGGAGCTGTTTTTT. Its translation is CASTLTGVTGELFF.